This TCR beta chain was retrieved from a study of T cells after posttransplantation cyclophosphamide. Broader study findings: Blood and skin or GI T cell repertoires showed limited TRB overlap. Donor CD8+ memory clones often dominated recipient blood repertoires at later times.

The sample holds many counts of this clone. Its specificity is unknown. TCRdb keeps only in-frame clones here, not all; method: immunoSEQ multiplex PCR. There are 35,000 to 40,000 clones in the sample, none observed a single time. The TCR was taken from a man aged 25-45 years in good health and a related stem cell transplant donor. Material for sequencing was PBMCs.

CDR3 coding DNA: TGTGCCAGCAGCGTAAATATCGGACTGGGCAACACTGAAGCTTTCTTT. This gives the protein CASSVNIGLGNTEAFF. The chain employs TRBV7-2 and TRBJ1-1, with no clear D. The CDR3 spans 16 residues. CDR1 and CDR2 from the germline V gene are SGHTA and FQGNSA. Between the trimmed V and J ends, which lost 5 bases and 2 bases, there was a span of 18 bases.